This entry features one T cell receptor (beta chain) sequence. Its antigen is unidentified. Nucleic acids came from premalignant or tumor cells enriched by macro-dissection. V was clipped by 5 bases and J by 4 bases, with 18 bases between them. The germline V gene encodes CDR1 SGHTA and CDR2 FQGNSA. The CDR3 covers 15 residues. Generated by immunoSEQ multiplex PCR, the TCRdb table keeps only in-frame clones and is missing some. The sample holds thousands of clones; 80% are singletons and the top ten take approximately 3.7%. The data derive from a study of immune evolution from preneoplasia to lung adenocarcinoma. Turning to the study itself: HLA loss of heterozygosity: under 7.5% AIS, around 16% MIA, about 32% ADC, none AAH. Study results and limitations: Clonality was highest in normal lung, lower in later-stage lesions apparently.

The TCR comes from a person aged 55 to 70 with lung adenocarcinoma. This chain connects TRBV7-2 to TRBJ2-7; no firm D call. The sample taken for sequencing was FFPE invasive lung adenocarcinoma tissue. The DNA of the CDR3 is TGTGCCAGCAGCCGCGGACCGACGGCGGAATACGAGCAGTACTTC. Its protein product is CASSRGPTAEYEQYF.